The clone carrying this TCR beta chain occurred many times. Its target is unknown. This entry is derived from a study of CD8 T cells in ankylosing spondylitis. Study-wide findings and caveats: Ankylosing spondylitis blood appeared to be characterized by a TCR beta motif of under ten highly homologous variants.

The CDR3 sequence is 14 residues long. V was pared by 6 bases and J by 0 bases, with 11 bases between. Per germline, CDR1 MDHEN and CDR2 SYDVKM. TCRdb redid the calling of the 5' RACE reads with MiXCR, one entry per CDR3 protein. The sample yields around 490,000 distinct CDR3 sequences, roughly 5.2% seen once. The chain carries TRBV28 and TRBJ1-1; D call uncertain. The sequence was collected from a male donor with ankylosing spondylitis. The sequencing sample was made of blood, either unsorted or a sorted T cell fraction (not recorded which). The CDR3 region has the DNA TGTGCCAGCAGCCTCCTAAGCCTGAACACTGAAGCTTTCTTT. Translation: CASSLLSLNTEAFF.